This T cell receptor (beta chain) came from a study of cytomegalovirus exposure and HLA in healthy donors. Notes on the study in general: The study listed about 150 cytomegalovirus-associated TCR beta chains.

Primers included in the PCR were 60 Vbeta and 13 Jbeta primers. Clones were read by immunoSEQ multiplex PCR, and TCRdb kept only the in-frame ones, dropping some. Of under 200,000 clones listed, 82% are singletons. Turning to this clone: Its antigen is currently unknown.

Sequencing was done on a sample of PBMCs. The receptor's source is a girl aged 2-10 years in good health and CMV-seropositive.

The CDR3 protein is CASSQQGSDYNEQFF. For the CDR3, the DNA is TGTGCCAGCAGCCAACAGGGGTCCGACTACAATGAGCAGTTCTTC. The V call is TRBV6-5, the J call TRBJ2-1, with 7 bases fitting TRBD1. From germline, CDR1 is MNHEY and CDR2 SVGAGI. V gave up 6 bases and J gave up 3 bases; unmatched junction bases: 8. CDR3 length equals 15 residues.